This T cell receptor beta chain stems from a study of T cells after posttransplantation cyclophosphamide. The V gene's germline CDR1 is SGHTA and CDR2 FQGNSA. V was pared by 1 base and J by 4 bases, with 3 bases of the junction left unmatched. The CDR3 contains 16 residues. This clone came up many times. As yet, its antigen is unknown. The identical CDR3 is also encoded by other nucleotide sequences in the sample. Clones were read by immunoSEQ multiplex PCR, and TCRdb kept only the in-frame ones, dropping some. The profile covers about 12,000 clones, none occurring a single time. Study-level results: Later blood repertoires were often dominated by clones from the donor CD8+ memory compartment. Blood and skin or GI T cell repertoires showed limited TRB overlap.

The chain is built from TRBV7-2 and TRBJ2-2; 10 nucleotides match TRBD2. This receptor was taken from a middle-aged woman in good health, CMV-negative, and a related stem cell transplant donor. The source material was PBMCs. The CDR3 protein is CASSLGLAGVTGELFF. CDR3 DNA: TGTGCCAGCAGCTTAGGGCTAGCGGGAGTCACCGGGGAGCTGTTTTTT.